This entry is about one T cell receptor beta chain. Its target is unknown. The sample is drawn from a study of T cell responses to AZD1222 COVID-19 vaccine. V was cut by 2 bases and J by 7 bases, with 11 bases left in between. The V gene's germline CDR1 is LNHDA and CDR2 SQIVND (reference sequence). CDR3 length equals 13 residues. Whole-study findings and limits: Baseline seropositivity occurred in only a handful of AZD1222 recipients.

Only in-frame clones appear in the TCRdb table, and some are missing; sequencing was by immunoSEQ multiplex PCR. The profile shows approximately 130,000 clones, more than 85% of them singletons. The origin of this receptor is an adult in good health. Material: peripheral blood, obtained on day 0 of AZD1222 vaccination. The chain joins TRBV19 to TRBJ1-2; a weak D match, TRBD1 (6 bases). The CDR3 nucleotides are TGTGCCAGTAGTATATCAGGGGTTGGTGGCTACACCTTC. It translates to CASSISGVGGYTF.